This T cell receptor (beta chain) was sequenced for a study of cytomegalovirus exposure and HLA in healthy donors. In the case of this clone: The antigen is undetermined.

Amplification used 60 Vbeta primers and 13 Jbeta primers. TCRdb's copy holds only in-frame clones and misses some; the assay was immunoSEQ multiplex PCR. This sample carries about 180,000 clones, around 80% of them seen once, and the ten largest clones take about 1.9%. Study-level results: One cluster of highly shared sequence variants probably arose as a sequencing artifact.

Per the germline V gene, CDR1 is LNHDA and CDR2 is SQIVND (reference sequence). V was pared by 3 bases and J by 6 bases, with 3 bases of the junction left unmatched. There are 13 residues in the CDR3. The TCR originated in a woman aged 30 to 39 in good health and CMV-seronegative. The J gene is TRBJ2-3, the V gene TRBV19; 7 bases align to TRBD2. Sequences were obtained from PBMCs. CDR3 residues: CASSMGGRDTQYF. The CDR3 DNA sequence: TGTGCCAGTAGTATGGGGGGGAGGGATACGCAGTATTTT.